The 3 T cell receptor beta chains below all came from one sample that was sequenced in a study of cytomegalovirus exposure and HLA in healthy donors. Measured with immunoSEQ multiplex PCR; TCRdb has only the in-frame clones, and not every one. This repertoire shows under 80,000 clones, around 94% found once; its top ten account for approximately 3.3%. The sample was PBMCs. The receptors were gathered from a woman aged 18-29 years in good health and CMV-seropositive.

This chain links TRBV23-1 with TRBJ1-5; the match to TRBD1 covers 9 bases. TRBV23-1 is treated as an ORF (open reading frame) with a function not yet certain. J gave up 3 bases and V 7 bases, and 13 bases lay outside the gene matches. The CDR3 covers 17 residues. CDR3 residues: CASNPPRDRGNNQPQHF. In DNA form, the CDR3 reads TGCGCCAGCAATCCACCTAGAGACAGGGGGAACAATCAGCCCCAGCATTTT.

The count of this clone is one. This chain links TRBV19 with TRBJ2-1, with TRBD2 matching 14 bases. Trimming removed 6 bases from V and 0 bases from J; junction bases left unmatched: 10. Germline CDR1 is LNHDA and CDR2 is SQIVND (reference sequence). The CDR3 has 19 residues. The CDR3 spells CASSDSGLAGGNSYNEQFF. Here the CDR3 DNA reads TGTGCCAGTAGCGATTCTGGACTAGCGGGGGGCAACTCCTACAATGAGCAGTTCTTC.

The rearrangement uses TRBV7-2 and TRBJ2-3, with 10 nucleotides matching TRBD2. Germline CDR1 and CDR2: SGHTA and FQGNSA. The CDR3 covers 16 residues. The V gene end was trimmed by 4 bases and the J gene end by 1 base; junction bases not matched to a gene: 5. CDR3 nucleotide sequence: TGTGCCAGCAGCTCCATAGCGGGGGGAGGCACAGATACGCAGTATTTT. Its translation: CASSSIAGGGTDTQYF.